The rows below give T cell receptor beta chains drawn from one sample of a study of blood T cell repertoires in COVID-19. The protocol was immunoSEQ multiplex PCR, while the TCRdb copy is restricted to in-frame clones and leaves out a portion. The sample consists of about 300,000 clones, just under 90% of them appearing once. Sequencing was performed on peripheral blood. The receptors come from a woman in her thirties with COVID-19, enrolled during active disease. CDR3s include the opening cysteine and the closing phenylalanine or tryptophan. Each record gives: CDR3 DNA, CDR3 protein, V gene, D gene, clone size, J gene. D genes are given only for firm matches. Expanded clones get a size class; other rows say once, few or many, or leave the size out.

cdr3_nt: TGCAGTGCTAGTACAGGGCCTACTAGCTATGGCTACACCTTC
cdr3_aa: CSASTGPTSYGYTF
v_call: TRBV20-1
d_call: NA
clone_size: few
j_call: TRBJ1-2

cdr3_nt: TGTGCCAGCAGTCCACAACGGTCGGGTTCGTACCAAGAGACCCAGTACTTC
cdr3_aa: CASSPQRSGSYQETQYF
v_call: TRBV4-2
d_call: NA
clone_size: NA
j_call: TRBJ2-5

cdr3_nt: TGTGCCAGCATCGCCGGGTCGATCTATAGCAATCAGCCCCAGCATTTT
cdr3_aa: CASIAGSIYSNQPQHF
v_call: TRBV28
d_call: NA
clone_size: once
j_call: TRBJ1-5

cdr3_nt: TGTGCCAGCAGCTACCCTGGACAGGAAGCTTTCTTT
cdr3_aa: CASSYPGQEAFF
v_call: TRBV7-9
d_call: NA
clone_size: once
j_call: TRBJ1-1

cdr3_nt: TGTGCCAGCAGTTCCCTTAGCGGGGGAGAGACCCAGTACTTC
cdr3_aa: CASSSLSGGETQYF
v_call: TRBV5-6
d_call: TRBD2
clone_size: NA
j_call: TRBJ2-5

cdr3_nt: TGTGCCAGCTCGACAGGGAACACTGAAGCTTTCTTT
cdr3_aa: CASSTGNTEAFF
v_call: TRBV7-9
d_call: NA
clone_size: NA
j_call: TRBJ1-1

cdr3_nt: TGTGCCAGCAGCTCGGGCACCGGGGAGCTGTTTTTT
cdr3_aa: CASSSGTGELFF
v_call: TRBV7-2
d_call: NA
clone_size: once
j_call: TRBJ2-2

cdr3_nt: TGTGCCAGCAGTTACCGGACCAGGGGGATCGGGGGCTACACCTTC
cdr3_aa: CASSYRTRGIGGYTF
v_call: TRBV6-5
d_call: TRBD1
clone_size: NA
j_call: TRBJ1-2

cdr3_nt: TGTGCCAGCAGTGAAGCCCTAGCGGGTAACACAGATACGCAGTATTTT
cdr3_aa: CASSEALAGNTDTQYF
v_call: TRBV6-1
d_call: TRBD2
clone_size: NA
j_call: TRBJ2-3

cdr3_nt: TGTGCCAGCAGCTTTTTGGGGGGGGACTCCTACGAGCAGTACTTC
cdr3_aa: CASSFLGGDSYEQYF
v_call: TRBV5-8
d_call: TRBD2
clone_size: NA
j_call: TRBJ2-7

cdr3_nt: TGTGCCAGCAGCCCCCTAGGACTAGCGGGTGACAATGAGCAGTTCTTC
cdr3_aa: CASSPLGLAGDNEQFF
v_call: TRBV5-6
d_call: TRBD2
clone_size: NA
j_call: TRBJ2-1

cdr3_nt: TGTGCCAGCACCGAGGGACAGGGTGGCGGCTACACCTTC
cdr3_aa: CASTEGQGGGYTF
v_call: TRBV2
d_call: TRBD1
clone_size: NA
j_call: TRBJ1-2

cdr3_nt: TGTGCCAGTAGTATCGGAGACTCCCGAATGACAGATACGCAGTATTTT
cdr3_aa: CASSIGDSRMTDTQYF
v_call: TRBV19
d_call: NA
clone_size: NA
j_call: TRBJ2-3

cdr3_nt: TGTGCCAGCTCACCCAGAAATGAAAAACTGTTTTTT
cdr3_aa: CASSPRNEKLFF
v_call: TRBV18
d_call: NA
clone_size: NA
j_call: TRBJ1-4

cdr3_nt: TGTGCCAGCTGTCCGGGACTTAACACCGGGGAGCTGTTTTTT
cdr3_aa: CASCPGLNTGELFF
v_call: TRBV11-1
d_call: NA
clone_size: NA
j_call: TRBJ2-2

cdr3_nt: TGTGCCAGCAGCATTCGGGGGGTGGGCTTCTCCTTGGATTCACCCCTCCACTTT
cdr3_aa: CASSIRGVGFSLDSPLHF
v_call: TRBV7-9
d_call: NA
clone_size: NA
j_call: TRBJ1-6

cdr3_nt: TGTGCCAGCAGCTTATACCTAGCTGTTACGCAGTATTTT
cdr3_aa: CASSLYLAVTQYF
v_call: TRBV7-9
d_call: NA
clone_size: NA
j_call: TRBJ2-3

cdr3_nt: TGTGCCAGTAGTGCGGTGGCGGGCCTATGGAACACTGAAGCTTTCTTT
cdr3_aa: CASSAVAGLWNTEAFF
v_call: TRBV19
d_call: NA
clone_size: NA
j_call: TRBJ1-1